These 27 T cell receptor beta chains were sequenced from one sample in a study of T cell changes during pregnancy in multiple sclerosis. Assay: immunoSEQ multiplex PCR; the TCRdb copy retains only in-frame clones and omits some. The table shows around 100,000 clones, with 85% to 95% occurring only once. The sequencing used peripheral blood, collected before pregnancy. These receptors all come from a female donor with multiple sclerosis, enrolled in a pregnancy study.

This clone has a single count. The rearrangement uses TRBV13 and TRBJ2-7, with 12 nucleotides matching TRBD2. The CDR3 consists of 14 residues. The V segment lost 6 bases and the J segment 0 bases; nucleotides outside the gene matches: 0. Germline CDR1 PRHDT, CDR2 FYEKMQ (reference sequence). Here the CDR3 DNA reads TGTGCCAGCAGGACTAGCGGGAGCTCCTACGAGCAGTACTTC. Protein product: CASRTSGSSYEQYF.

The V gene is TRBV4-1, the J gene TRBJ1-1, with 9 bases identical to TRBD1. Trimming cost V 0 bases and J 1 base; bases outside gene matches: 3. Germline-derived CDR1 and CDR2 are MGHRA and YSYEKL. CDR3 length: 16 residues. CDR3 coding DNA: TGCGCCAGCAGCCAAGATGGGACAGGGACGAACACTGAAGCTTTCTTT. Translating gives CASSQDGTGTNTEAFF.

The rearrangement joins TRBV19 to TRBJ1-4; TRBD1 matches 8 bases. With V trimmed by 8 bases and J by 2 bases, 10 bases remained unmatched. The CDR3 runs to 16 residues. The V gene's germline CDR1 is LNHDA and CDR2 SQIVND (reference sequence). The CDR3 here is CASALAQGATNEKLFF. DNA for the CDR3: TGTGCCAGTGCGCTCGCCCAGGGGGCGACTAATGAAAAACTGTTTTTT.

Only one count was recorded for this clone. The V gene is TRBV6-1, the J gene TRBJ2-1, with D maybe TRBD2 (6 bases). V shed 4 bases and J shed 0 bases, with 16 bases lying between them. This CDR3 contains 17 residues. Germline V lookup: CDR1 MNHNS, CDR2 SASEGT. Here the CDR3 DNA reads TGTGCCAGCAGTGTGAATCCCCTAGCGCGCTCCTACAATGAGCAGTTCTTC. This codes for CASSVNPLARSYNEQFF.

This CDR3 is CASSQGLGLTTDTQYF. The CDR3 bases are TGCGCCAGCAGCCAAGGACTGGGACTCACCACAGATACGCAGTATTTT. The chain is built from TRBV4-3 and TRBJ2-3; perhaps TRBD2 as D (6 bases). The CDR3 has 16 residues. Trimming removed 1 base at V and 2 bases at J, with 13 bases between. Germline CDR1 reads LGHNA; CDR2 reads YSLEER.

The J gene is TRBJ1-1, the V gene TRBV7-6; TRBD1 matches at 7 bases. The CDR3 covers 14 residues. V lost 9 bases, J lost 4 bases, and 11 bases stayed unmatched. Germline V gene data show CDR1 as SGHVS and CDR2 as FNYEAQ. The CDR3 reads CARTGQEWITEAFF. Here the CDR3 DNA reads TGTGCCAGGACCGGACAGGAATGGATCACTGAAGCTTTCTTT.

The gene calls are TRBV7-2 and TRBJ1-2, with D tentatively TRBD1 (5 bases). This CDR3 comprises 14 residues. CDR1 is SGHTA, CDR2 FQGNSA, per germline. Trimming removed 0 bases at V and 7 bases at J, with 12 bases between. The CDR3 DNA sequence: TGTGCCAGCAGCTTAGCCCTCCGCGGGGCTGGCTACACCTTC. Protein sequence: CASSLALRGAGYTF.

The rearrangement joins TRBV9 to TRBJ1-2; TRBD1 agrees at 10 bases. The CDR3 length is 16 residues. V lost 3 bases, J lost 6 bases, and 11 bases stayed unmatched. CDR1 and CDR2 from the germline V gene are SGDLS and YYNGEE. The CDR3: CASSAEDGTGENGYTF. The DNA for the CDR3 is TGTGCCAGCAGCGCTGAAGATGGGACAGGGGAAAATGGCTACACCTTC.

The CDR3 DNA sequence: TGTGCCAGCTCACCACTGGCTGCCCGGGACAATGAGCAGTTCTTC. Its translation is CASSPLAARDNEQFF. V usage is TRBV18 and J usage is TRBJ2-1; D is unresolved. The V and J ends lost 1 base and 5 bases respectively, with 12 bases between them. CDR3 length equals 15 residues. Germline lookup yields CDR1 KGHSH and CDR2 LQKENI.

The J gene is TRBJ1-2, the V gene TRBV29-1, with 7 positions matching TRBD1. The ends lost 6 bases at V and 4 bases at J; junction bases unmatched: 20. The CDR3 is made up of 17 amino acids. Germline-derived CDR1 and CDR2 are SQVTM and ANQGSEA. The CDR3 spells CSVDPRTGATNRYGYTF. The DNA for the CDR3 is TGCAGCGTCGACCCTCGGACAGGAGCAACAAATCGCTATGGCTACACCTTC.

The chain links TRBV19 to TRBJ1-5; D perhaps matches TRBD1 (5 bases). V lost 6 bases and J 3 bases, leaving 9 bases between the germline ends. Germline V lookup: CDR1 LNHDA, CDR2 SQIVND (reference sequence). The CDR3 covers 13 residues. The CDR3 DNA is TGTGCCAGTAGGGGGCCCTACAATCAGCCCCAGCATTTT. Protein: CASRGPYNQPQHF. The complete variable domain, with remaining parts taken from reference TRBV19 and TRBJ1-5, reads DGGITQSPKYLFRKEGQNVTLSCEQNLNHDAMYWYRQDPGQGLRLIYYSQIVNDFQKGDIAEGYSVSREKKESFPLTVTSAQKNPTAFYLCASRGPYNQPQHFGDGTRLSIL.

This chain links TRBV9 with TRBJ2-1, with TRBD2 matching 8 bases. The germline V gene has CDR1 SGDLS and CDR2 YYNGEE. V lost 3 bases to trimming and J lost 8 bases; unmatched junction nucleotides: 13. The CDR3 sequence is 16 residues long. DNA for the CDR3: TGTGCCAGCAGCGAGGGGGGCGCTAGCGGGTTCGATGAGCAGTTCTTC. Its protein product is CASSEGGASGFDEQFF. The complete variable domain, with remaining parts taken from reference TRBV9 and TRBJ2-1, reads DSGVTQTPKHLITATGQRVTLRCSPRSGDLSVYWYQQSLDQGLQFLIQYYNGEERAKGNILERFSAQQFPDLHSELNLSSLELGDSALYFCASSEGGASGFDEQFFGPGTRLTVL.

V usage is TRBV29-1 and J usage is TRBJ2-7; TRBD2 agrees at 7 bases. The germline V gene encodes CDR1 SQVTM and CDR2 ANQGSEA. The junction had 9 bases not matched to a gene; V was cut back by 7 bases and J by 6 bases. The CDR3 consists of 12 residues. DNA of the CDR3: TGCAGCGCGGGGGGACGTGGAGGCGAGCAGTACTTC. Protein: CSAGGRGGEQYF.

The rearrangement joins TRBV30 to TRBJ2-6, with a possible D match to TRBD2 (6 bases). There are 17 residues in the CDR3. Germline CDR1 reads GTSNPN; CDR2 reads SVGIG (reference sequence). The V gene lost 0 bases and the J gene lost 1 base, with 13 bases spanning the gap. The CDR3 sequence: CAWSVRWRGSGANVLTF. CDR3 sequence (DNA): TGTGCCTGGAGTGTACGATGGAGGGGATCTGGGGCCAACGTCCTGACTTTC.

The CDR3 is CASSESLAGPGELFF. CDR3 DNA sequence: TGCGCCAGCAGTGAGAGCCTAGCGGGGCCCGGGGAGCTGTTTTTT. V gene TRBV10-2 combines with J gene TRBJ2-2; 9 bases match TRBD2. The V segment lost 2 bases and the J segment 6 bases; nucleotides outside the gene matches: 4. The CDR3 is made up of 15 amino acids. In germline, CDR1 is WSHSY, CDR2 SAAADI.

This clone came up once. The J gene is TRBJ2-3, the V gene TRBV7-9, with D perhaps matching TRBD2 (5 bases). The CDR3 has 15 residues. V dropped 1 base and J dropped 2 bases, with 10 bases sitting between them. Looked up from germline, CDR1 is SEHNR and CDR2 is FQNEAQ (reference sequence). The CDR3 region is CASSLVREHTDTQYF. The CDR3 DNA sequence: TGTGCCAGCAGCTTAGTTCGGGAACACACAGATACGCAGTATTTT.

This chain joins TRBV28 and TRBJ2-7; TRBD1 aligns across 9 bases. Germline V gene data show CDR1 as MDHEN and CDR2 as SYDVKM. This CDR3 contains 12 residues. The V segment lost 9 bases and the J segment 2 bases; nucleotides outside the gene matches: 2. CDR3 DNA sequence: TGTGCCAGTACAGGGGGCCCCTACGAGCAGTACTTC. Protein sequence: CASTGGPYEQYF.

The genes are TRBV27 and TRBJ1-2; 7 bases are a match to TRBD1. Germline CDR1 reads MNHEY; CDR2 reads SMNVEV (reference sequence). The CDR3 is 14 residues long. V was clipped by 6 bases and J by 0 bases; unmatched bases: 4. The DNA for the CDR3 is TGTGCCAGCAGCACAGGGGTTACTAACTATGGCTACACCTTC. It is translated as CASSTGVTNYGYTF.

The V and J genes are TRBV19 and TRBJ2-1, with 13 bases aligning to TRBD2. This CDR3 has 17 residues. The germline V gene has CDR1 LNHDA and CDR2 SQIVND (reference sequence). V lost 4 bases to trimming and J lost 3 bases; unmatched junction nucleotides: 6. DNA of the CDR3: TGTGCCAGTAGTACTACTAGCGGGAGGGCCAACTACAATGAGCAGTTCTTC. It encodes CASSTTSGRANYNEQFF.

The chain recombines TRBV5-6 with TRBJ2-2; D uncertain. CDR3 length equals 12 residues. Germline-derived CDR1 and CDR2 are SGHDT and YYEEEE. V lost 0 bases, J lost 7 bases, and 4 bases lay in between. The CDR3 DNA reads as TGTGCCAGCAGCTTGGGCAGCGGGGAGCTGTTTTTT. Its translation: CASSLGSGELFF.

The chain combines TRBV27 with TRBJ2-5; D not certain. This CDR3 has 14 residues. Per the germline V gene, CDR1 is MNHEY and CDR2 is SMNVEV (reference sequence). V shed 1 base and J shed 5 bases, with 11 bases lying between them. The CDR3 protein is CASSLYGSGETQYF. CDR3 sequence (DNA): TGTGCCAGCAGTTTATATGGCAGTGGCGAGACCCAGTACTTC.

The chain employs TRBV9 and TRBJ1-1; 8 bases align to TRBD1. Germline assignment: CDR1 SGDLS and CDR2 YYNGEE. After removal of 3 bases from V and 3 bases from J, the junction contained 7 bases not matched to a gene. CDR3 length equals 15 residues. The CDR3 DNA sequence: TGTGCCAGCAGCGGCGGAGGGACAGGCGACACTGAAGCTTTCTTT. Its protein product is CASSGGGTGDTEAFF.

The gene calls are TRBV14 and TRBJ2-7; D might be TRBD1 (5 bases). The V end lost 4 bases, the J end lost 0 bases, and 10 bases lay between the germline ends. Germline CDR1 SGHDN, CDR2 FVKESK. The CDR3 spans 14 residues. The CDR3 bases are TGTGCCAGCAGCCCGCAGGGCCTCTCCTACGAGCAGTACTTC. Protein product: CASSPQGLSYEQYF.

This clone was seen once. The chain couples TRBV11-2 to TRBJ2-7, with 7 bases matching TRBD1. The J segment lost 2 bases and the V segment lost 8 bases, leaving 12 bases of the junction unmatched. There are 15 residues in the CDR3. The V gene's germline CDR1 is SGHAT and CDR2 FQNNGV. This chain's CDR3 is CASRREDRPAYEQYF. CDR3 nucleotide sequence: TGTGCCAGCCGACGAGAGGACAGGCCGGCCTACGAGCAGTACTTC.

This clone has a handful of counts. V is TRBV7-9 and J is TRBJ2-7; 8 bases are a match to TRBD1. Germline V gene sequence: CDR1 SEHNR, CDR2 FQNEAQ (reference sequence). Trimming took 4 bases from V and 0 from J; bases not matched to a gene: 5. The CDR3 contains 15 residues. CDR3 coding DNA: TGTGCCAGCAGCTCGACAGGGGCCTCCTCCTACGAGCAGTACTTC. Encoded protein: CASSSTGASSYEQYF. Full variable domain (remainder filled in from reference TRBV7-9 and TRBJ2-7): DTGVSQNPRHKITKRGQNVTFRCDPISEHNRLYWYRQTLGQGPEFLTYFQNEAQLEKSRLLSDRFSAERPKGSFSTLEIQRTEQGDSAMYLCASSSTGASSYEQYFGPGTRLTVT.

This clone was recorded only once. The chain is built from TRBV19 and TRBJ2-7; 8 bases match TRBD1. This CDR3 is built from 12 residues. With V trimmed by 7 bases and J by 6 bases, 5 bases remained unmatched. Germline V lookup: CDR1 LNHDA, CDR2 SQIVND (reference sequence). The CDR3: CASKTGGPEQYF. CDR3 bases: TGTGCCAGTAAAACAGGGGGTCCCGAGCAGTACTTC.

V usage is TRBV5-1 and J usage is TRBJ2-3; 8 nucleotides align to TRBD2. The germline gives CDR1 SGHRS, CDR2 YFSETQ. This CDR3 spans 17 amino acids. V trimming: 4 bases; J trimming: 2 bases; junction bases outside the gene matches: 12. CDR3 sequence reads: CASSLLVSGELTDTQYF. CDR3 in DNA: TGCGCCAGCAGCCTATTGGTTAGCGGGGAACTCACAGATACGCAGTATTTT.